Listed below are T cell receptor beta chains from one sample, sequenced in a study of blood T cells in healthy people across ages. TCRdb itself ran the 5' RACE reads through MiXCR, one entry per CDR3 protein. The sample contains about 1.5 million distinct CDR3 sequences, 35% to 45% of which appear only once. The sample taken for sequencing was blood. The source of these receptors is a woman aged 18-35 years in good health. Both conserved end residues are part of each CDR3. D genes are given only for firm matches. Rows give clone size only sometimes, using once, few, many, or a class for an expanded clone.

once,.,TRBV6-2/TRBV6-3,TRBJ2-6,TGTGCCAGCAGCCAGGGCGATGCCGGGGGGGCCAACGTCCTGACTTTC,CASSQGDAGGANVLTF
.,.,TRBV2,TRBJ1-5,TGTGCCAGCAGTGTGGAGTCAGCTCATCAGCCCCAGCATTTT,CASSVESAHQPQHF
few,.,TRBV21-1,TRBJ2-1,TGTGCCAGCAACCGGACAGTCCCTAGCTCCTACAATGAGCAGTTCTTC,CASNRTVPSSYNEQFF
.,TRBD2,TRBV20-1,TRBJ2-7,TGCAGTGCTGACCCTAGCGGGGGGGCCTACAATGAGCAGTACTTC,CSADPSGGAYNEQYF
.,TRBD2,TRBV4-3,TRBJ2-3,TGCGCCAGCGGCAAGAGGGGACTAGCGTACGGAGATACGCAGTATTTT,CASGKRGLAYGDTQYF
few,.,TRBV20-1,TRBJ1-5,TGCAGTGCCTCACCCCCAAGCAATCAGCCCCAGCATTTT,CSASPPSNQPQHF
few,TRBD2,TRBV15,TRBJ2-1,TGTGCCACCAGCAGAGATCAGCGGGGGTACAATGAGCAGTTCTTC,CATSRDQRGYNEQFF
.,TRBD2,TRBV15,TRBJ2-7,TGTGCCACCAGCAGAGAGGCCGGGACTAGGTCCTACGAGCAGTACTTC,CATSREAGTRSYEQYF
.,TRBD1,TRBV7-9,TRBJ2-7,TGTGCCAGCAGCCGCAACAGGGGAGTCTACAATGAGCAGTACTTC,CASSRNRGVYNEQYF
many,.,TRBV27,TRBJ2-3,TGTGCCAGCAGTTTTAGTTCTAGCACAGATACGCAGTATTTT,CASSFSSSTDTQYF
.,.,TRBV7-9,TRBJ1-3,TGTGCCAGCAGCTTAGCGAGGCAAAGCTCTGGAAACACCATATATTTT,CASSLARQSSGNTIYF
few,.,TRBV6-2/TRBV6-3,TRBJ1-5,TGTGCCAGCAGAATGACACGCAATCAGCCCCAGCATTTT,CASRMTRNQPQHF
.,.,TRBV9,TRBJ2-3,TGTGCCAGCAGCCCCATTTTATTGGATACGCAGTATTTT,CASSPILLDTQYF
.,.,TRBV29-1,TRBJ1-1,TGCAGCGTTGAGGCAGGGGAGGGAGCTTTCTTT,CSVEAGEGAFF
.,.,TRBV9,TRBJ1-5,TGTGCCAGCAGCGTAGACCCAGACAACAATAGCAATCAGCCCCAGCATTTT,CASSVDPDNNSNQPQHF
.,.,TRBV2,TRBJ1-1,TGTGCCAGCAGTGAAACGGAGGGGTGGACTGAAGCTTTCTTT,CASSETEGWTEAFF
.,.,TRBV4-3,TRBJ2-1,TGCGCCAGCAGCCAAGAGGCGACAGCCTCCTACAATGAGCAGTTCTTC,CASSQEATASYNEQFF
.,TRBD1,TRBV4-2,TRBJ1-4,TGTGCCAGCAGCCAAAAGGGATGGACAGGGGCCGCGCCTTATGGTGGAGAAAAACTGTTTTTT,CASSQKGWTGAAPYGGEKLFF
few,TRBD1,TRBV2,TRBJ1-2,TGTGCCAGCGCCTTAACGACAGGGACCTATGGCTACACCTTC,CASALTTGTYGYTF
few,TRBD2,TRBV15,TRBJ2-1,TGTGCCACCAGCAGCACCGGGACTAGTATCGATGAGCAGTTCTTC,CATSSTGTSIDEQFF
.,.,TRBV7-2,TRBJ2-3,TGTGCCAGCAGCGCCGGACAATGGAGTTCGGGGCAGTATTTT,CASSAGQWSSGQYF
.,TRBD1,TRBV29-1,TRBJ2-1,TGCAGCGTTAGGGACAGCGCCTACAATGAGCAGTTCTTC,CSVRDSAYNEQFF
.,TRBD1,TRBV7-2,TRBJ1-1,TGTGCCAGCAGCTCGACAGGGTACATCACTGAAGCTTTCTTT,CASSSTGYITEAFF
few,TRBD2,TRBV9,TRBJ2-1,TGTGCCAGCAGCGTCCAGGCCGGGACTAGTATTTACAATGAGCAGTTCTTC,CASSVQAGTSIYNEQFF
few,TRBD1,TRBV27,TRBJ1-1,TGTGCCAGCAGGGCAGGGGGCACTGAAGCTTTCTTT,CASRAGGTEAFF
.,.,TRBV5-1,TRBJ2-5,TGCGCCAGCAGACAGGACACTGAGCAGTACTTC,CASRQDTEQYF
once,TRBD2,TRBV18,TRBJ2-1,TGTGCCGGCTCACTTCCAGCGGGAGGATACAATGAGCAGTTCTTC,CAGSLPAGGYNEQFF
.,.,TRBV20-1,TRBJ2-3,TGCAGTGGATCTGGTCCAGATACGCAGTATTTT,CSGSGPDTQYF
.,.,TRBV6-2/TRBV6-3,TRBJ1-2,TGTGCCAGCACACCGGTCGGCCGATATAACTATGGCTACACCTTC,CASTPVGRYNYGYTF
.,TRBD2,TRBV27,TRBJ2-1,TGTGCCAGCAGTTTCTCCAGCGGGAGTGGCAATGAGCAGTTCTTC,CASSFSSGSGNEQFF
few,.,TRBV18,TRBJ2-5,TGTGCCAGCTCACCGGGGCCGGGGCCAACCCCCGAGACCCAGTACTTC,CASSPGPGPTPETQYF
.,TRBD2,TRBV5-1,TRBJ2-1,TGCGCCAGCAGTTTCACTAGCGGAGGCTGCAATGAGCAGTTCTTC,CASSFTSGGCNEQFF
.,TRBD2,TRBV4-2,TRBJ2-7,TGTGCCAGCAGCCAAGCCGGACTAGCGGGGGCCTACGAGCAGTACTTC,CASSQAGLAGAYEQYF
.,TRBD1,TRBV5-6,TRBJ2-1,TGTGCCAGCAGCTTGGACTGGGGACAGGTGGTTAATGAGCAGTTCTTC,CASSLDWGQVVNEQFF
.,TRBD2,TRBV7-2,TRBJ2-3,TGTGCCAGCAGCGCCCCTCGCGGGGGGACTAGGACAGATACGCAGTATTTT,CASSAPRGGTRTDTQYF
once,TRBD2,TRBV4-3,TRBJ2-1,TGCGCCAGCAGCCAAGACGCCGGGAGGGCCTGGAATGAGCAGGTCTTC,CASSQDAGRAWNEQVF
.,TRBD2,TRBV2,TRBJ2-3,TGTGCCAGCAGGCAACGGACTAGCTTTGCAGATACGCAGTATTTT,CASRQRTSFADTQYF
.,TRBD1,TRBV4-3,TRBJ2-1,TGCGCCAGCAGCCCTACAACGCCGGGACAGGGCCATGAGCAGTTCTTC,CASSPTTPGQGHEQFF
.,.,TRBV28,TRBJ2-1,TGTGCCAGCATTCCCTGGCGGGGCAATGAGCAGTTCTTC,CASIPWRGNEQFF
.,.,TRBV6-1,TRBJ1-1,TGTGCCAGCAGCCCGCAGGGGTTCGCCGACACTGAAGCTTTCTTT,CASSPQGFADTEAFF
few,.,TRBV5-1,TRBJ2-7,TGCGCCAGCAGCTTGTACTCCAGAAGAAGAACCTACGAGCAGTACTTC,CASSLYSRRRTYEQYF
many,TRBD2,TRBV27,TRBJ2-3,TGTGCCAGCAGTTTGGGGACTAGCGGCAACACAGATACGCAGTATTTT,CASSLGTSGNTDTQYF
.,TRBD1,TRBV30,TRBJ2-7,TGTGCCTGGAGTGGGGACAGAACCTACGAGCAGTACTTC,CAWSGDRTYEQYF
.,.,TRBV20-1,TRBJ2-3,TGCAGTGCTAGAGTGAATCTCCCCACAGATACGCAGTATTTT,CSARVNLPTDTQYF
.,.,TRBV15,TRBJ2-1,TGTGCCACCAGCACCGGTTTGAATGAGCAGTTCTTC,CATSTGLNEQFF
.,.,TRBV20-1,TRBJ2-2,TGCAGTCCCCCCCCAAGTCTCACCGGGGAGCTGTTTTTT,CSPPPSLTGELFF